This is a list of T cell receptor beta chains from one sample in a study of cytomegalovirus exposure and HLA in healthy donors. Libraries were prepared by immunoSEQ multiplex PCR; TCRdb keeps only in-frame clonotypes and omits some of them. This table has approximately 140,000 clones, around 80% appearing once. The sample consisted of PBMCs. The receptors come from a woman aged 40 to 50 in good health and CMV-seronegative. Each CDR3 is given with its conserved first and last residue. A D gene is named only where the DNA matches it firmly. Clone size, where shown, is once, few, many, or a class for clones that have expanded.

few	TRBD2	TRBV28	TRBJ2-1	CASSLGGRAYNEQFF	TGTGCCAGCAGTTTGGGAGGGAGGGCTTACAATGAGCAGTTCTTC
-	TRBD1	TRBV5-1	TRBJ2-5	CASSLGTGGLETQYF	TGCGCCAGCAGCTTGGGGACAGGGGGTTTAGAGACCCAGTACTTC
-	TRBD2	TRBV10-3	TRBJ2-7	CAIRSPRGGHPSYEQYF	TGTGCCATCAGATCGCCGCGGGGGGGACACCCCTCCTACGAGCAGTACTTC
-	-	TRBV7-7	TRBJ2-5	CASSLAGARETQYF	TGTGCTAGCAGCTTAGCAGGGGCCAGGGAGACCCAGTACTTC
-	-	TRBV5-1	TRBJ2-7	CASQGHDSYEQYF	TGCGCCAGCCAGGGACACGATTCCTACGAGCAGTACTTC
-	TRBD1	TRBV5-1	TRBJ1-1	CASSLTTTGSDTEAFF	TGCGCCAGCAGCTTAACCACGACAGGGTCGGACACTGAAGCTTTCTTT
few	-	TRBV19	TRBJ1-3	CASSEAGDSGNTIYF	TGTGCCAGTTCGGAGGCCGGGGACTCTGGAAACACCATATATTTT
-	-	TRBV14	TRBJ1-3	CASSQLSYSGNTIYF	TGTGCCAGCAGCCAACTTTCCTACTCTGGAAACACCATATATTTT
-	-	TRBV29-1	TRBJ2-6	CSVQGLSSGANVLTF	TGCAGCGTCCAGGGGTTGAGCTCTGGGGCCAACGTCCTGACTTTC
-	-	TRBV19	TRBJ1-1	CASSIDPGPDTEAFF	TGTGCCAGTAGTATAGATCCAGGCCCGGACACTGAAGCTTTCTTT
-	-	TRBV4-3	TRBJ1-4	CASSQDMDSNEKLFF	TGCGCCAGCAGCCAAGATATGGACAGTAATGAAAAACTGTTTTTT
-	TRBD2	TRBV7-9	TRBJ2-1	CASSLLAGGLNEQFF	TGTGCCAGCAGCTTACTAGCGGGGGGGCTCAATGAGCAGTTCTTC
-	TRBD2	TRBV5-1	TRBJ2-1	CASSLGAGESFEQFF	TGCGCCAGCAGCTTGGGAGCGGGAGAGTCGTTTGAGCAGTTCTTC
few	-	TRBV7-9	TRBJ1-4	CASSFSRGEKLFF	TGTGCCAGCAGCTTTAGCAGAGGTGAAAAACTGTTTTTT
-	-	TRBV5-6	TRBJ2-7	CASSPGLSYEQYF	TGTGCCAGCAGCCCAGGGCTTTCCTACGAGCAGTACTTC
once	-	TRBV14	TRBJ1-4	CASSQGLQGNEKLFF	TGTGCCAGCAGCCAAGGACTGCAGGGAAATGAAAAACTGTTTTTT
-	-	TRBV28	TRBJ1-5	CASSPGDQGTQPQHF	TGTGCCAGCAGTCCAGGGGATCAGGGAACTCAGCCCCAGCATTTT
once	-	TRBV19	TRBJ1-6	CASSTADFNNSPLHF	TGTGCCAGTAGTACCGCGGACTTTAATAATTCACCCCTCCACTTT
-	-	TRBV4-1	TRBJ2-1	CASSQDQGGGAVYNEQFF	TGCGCCAGCAGCCAAGATCAAGGAGGGGGGGCGGTCTACAATGAGCAGTTCTTC
-	TRBD1	TRBV5-6	TRBJ1-1	CASSRYGQGRRDTEAFF	TGTGCCAGCAGCAGATACGGACAGGGTCGGAGGGACACTGAAGCTTTCTTT
-	-	TRBV9	TRBJ1-1	CASSVDGQRKTEAFF	TGTGCCAGCAGCGTAGACGGACAGAGGAAGACTGAAGCTTTCTTT
-	-	TRBV18	TRBJ2-1	CASSPGGGKSSYNEQFF	TGTGCCAGCTCACCCGGCGGCGGCAAGAGCTCCTACAATGAGCAGTTCTTC
-	-	TRBV7-2	TRBJ2-1	CASSLAGGEQFF	TGTGCCAGCAGCTTAGCCGGGGGTGAGCAGTTCTTC
-	TRBD2	TRBV6-5	TRBJ2-7	CASSYSGLALEQYF	TGTGCCAGCAGTTATTCGGGACTAGCCCTCGAGCAGTACTTC
-	TRBD1	TRBV7-2	TRBJ1-1	CASSLASTGAEAFF	TGTGCCAGCAGCTTAGCCTCGACAGGGGCTGAAGCTTTCTTT
-	TRBD2	TRBV30	TRBJ2-3	CAWSVAKSGTFNRETTDTQYF	TGTGCCTGGAGTGTAGCTAAGAGCGGGACCTTTAATAGAGAGACCACAGATACGCAGTATTTT
few	-	TRBV19	TRBJ2-1	CASMGGNEQFF	TGTGCCAGTATGGGAGGAAATGAGCAGTTCTTC
-	-	TRBV11-2	TRBJ1-1	CASSSNRLGGKAFF	TGTGCCAGCAGCTCCAACCGCCTCGGGGGGAAAGCTTTCTTT
-	TRBD1	TRBV9	TRBJ2-7	CASSKKGASYEQYF	TGTGCCAGCTCTAAAAAGGGGGCCTCCTACGAGCAGTACTTC
few	TRBD1	TRBV7-8	TRBJ2-7	CASSLGTGRAYEQYF	TGTGCCAGCAGCCTAGGGACAGGGAGAGCCTACGAGCAGTACTTC
-	TRBD1	TRBV19	TRBJ1-5	CASSQSATGYSNQPQHF	TGTGCCAGTAGCCAATCCGCGACAGGGTATAGCAATCAGCCCCAGCATTTT
-	TRBD2	TRBV10-1	TRBJ2-1	CASRPGRGEGSGHSSYNEQFF	TGCGCCAGCAGGCCCGGACGGGGGGAGGGTAGCGGGCATAGCTCCTACAATGAGCAGTTCTTC
-	-	TRBV7-2	TRBJ1-4	CASSETGYEKLFF	TGTGCCAGCAGCGAAACAGGTTACGAAAAACTGTTTTTT
-	TRBD2	TRBV28	TRBJ2-7	CASFSGRPSYEQYF	TGTGCCAGCTTTAGCGGGAGGCCCTCCTACGAGCAGTACTTC
once	TRBD1	TRBV4-2	TRBJ2-7	CASSQGGQGPYEQYF	TGTGCCAGCAGCCAAGGTGGACAGGGACCCTACGAGCAGTACTTC
-	-	TRBV10-3	TRBJ2-3	CAISAADTQYF	TGTGCCATCAGTGCGGCAGATACGCAGTATTTT
-	-	TRBV21-1	TRBJ2-7	CASSKGTGGYEQYF	TGTGCCAGCAGCAAAGGGACAGGGGGCTACGAGCAGTACTTC
-	-	TRBV6-5	TRBJ1-4	CATMRSEKLFF	TGTGCCACCATGAGAAGTGAAAAACTGTTCTTT
-	TRBD1	TRBV18	TRBJ2-3	CASSPWARGQGTDTQYF	TGTGCCAGCTCACCTTGGGCTCGCGGACAGGGGACAGATACGCAGTATTTT
-	TRBD2	TRBV4-3	TRBJ2-3	CASSRGGRGDTQYF	TGCGCCAGCAGCCGCGGGGGGCGAGGAGATACGCAGTATTTT
-	TRBD2	TRBV10-3	TRBJ2-7	CAVSSGSHEQYF	TGTGCCGTATCTAGCGGGAGCCACGAGCAGTACTTC
once	TRBD2	TRBV9	TRBJ2-3	CASSVGLTASGPDTQYF	TGTGCCAGCAGCGTAGGTCTGACGGCTAGCGGGCCAGATACGCAGTATTTT
-	-	TRBV5-6	TRBJ1-5	CASSFGGARPQHF	TGTGCCAGCAGCTTCGGAGGGGCGAGGCCCCAGCATTTT
-	TRBD1	TRBV28	TRBJ2-7	CASSLAGTGYEQYF	TGTGCCAGCAGTTTAGCCGGGACAGGGTACGAGCAGTACTTC
-	TRBD2	TRBV4-2	TRBJ2-2	CASSLGAGENTGELFF	TGTGCCAGCAGCTTAGGGGCGGGGGAGAACACCGGGGAGCTGTTTTTT
-	TRBD2	TRBV5-4	TRBJ2-1	CASNDRGGVNEQFF	TGTGCCAGCAACGATCGGGGGGGAGTCAATGAGCAGTTCTTC
-	-	TRBV6-1	TRBJ1-2	CASRVRGSIYGYTF	TGTGCCAGCAGGGTCCGAGGTTCCATCTATGGCTACACCTTC
-	TRBD2	TRBV28	TRBJ2-3	CASSGLGRGTDTQYF	TGTGCCAGCAGTGGACTAGGCCGGGGCACAGATACGCAGTATTTT
-	-	TRBV15	TRBJ1-4	CATSRDIAGNEKLFF	TGTGCCACCAGCAGAGATATAGCAGGGAATGAAAAACTGTTTTTT
-	-	TRBV28	TRBJ2-3	CASSEPVERRSDTQYF	TGTGCCAGCAGTGAACCCGTTGAGCGTAGATCGGATACGCAGTATTTT